This T cell receptor (beta chain) was identified during a study of T cell changes during pregnancy in multiple sclerosis. The germline CDR1 and CDR2 sequences are SEHNR and FQNEAQ (reference sequence). CDR3 length: 17 amino acids. Trimming cost V 5 bases and J 5 bases; bases outside gene matches: 15. Only in-frame clones appear in the TCRdb table, and some are missing; sequencing was by immunoSEQ multiplex PCR. The table has under 65,000 clones, roughly 92% seen once. The sequence was collected from a female donor with multiple sclerosis, enrolled in a pregnancy study. The input for sequencing was peripheral blood, taken in the second trimester of pregnancy. V is TRBV7-9 and J is TRBJ2-7; 10 bases fit TRBD2. As DNA, the CDR3 is TGTGCCAGCAGCCAACAAGGCAAGCGGGAGGGTTTGAACGAGCAGTACTTC. This encodes CASSQQGKREGLNEQYF. Variable domain in full (rest from reference TRBV7-9 and TRBJ2-7): DTGVSQNPRHKITKRGQNVTFRCDPISEHNRLYWYRQTLGQGPEFLTYFQNEAQLEKSRLLSDRFSAERPKGSFSTLEIQRTEQGDSAMYLCASSQQGKREGLNEQYFGPGTRLTVT.